This section outlines one T cell receptor beta chain sequence together with its context. The target antigen is unknown. Blood specimens came from baseline, cycle 4 day 1, and cycle 7 day 1. The source of the sample is a study of OX40 agonist ivuxolimab in advanced cancers. Across the whole study: Melanoma, hepatocellular carcinoma, head and neck or renal cell cancer occurred in dose-escalation patients. Broader study findings: At doses 0.1 to 3.0 mg/kg, CD4+ and CD8+ clones expanded. Patients who responded partially at 0.1-3.0 mg/kg showed clonal expansion ranking among the lowest.

Libraries were prepared by immunoSEQ multiplex PCR; TCRdb keeps only in-frame clonotypes and omits some of them. Found here are about 33,000 clones, around 90% of them singletons; the top ten hold 0.92%. Trimming cost V 1 base and J 6 bases; bases outside gene matches: 2. Germline V lookup: CDR1 GTSNPN, CDR2 SVGIG (reference sequence). The length of the CDR3 is 12 residues. Specimen: CD4+ or CD8+ T cells sorted from blood, collected in a trial of the OX40 agonist ivuxolimab. The TCR originated in an adult with an advanced solid tumor such as melanoma, head and neck, liver or kidney cancer. The rearrangement links TRBV30 to TRBJ1-1; 7 nucleotides match TRBD1. CDR3 in amino acids: CAWSDRGPEAFF. The CDR3 DNA follows: TGTGCCTGGAGTGACAGGGGCCCTGAAGCTTTCTTT.